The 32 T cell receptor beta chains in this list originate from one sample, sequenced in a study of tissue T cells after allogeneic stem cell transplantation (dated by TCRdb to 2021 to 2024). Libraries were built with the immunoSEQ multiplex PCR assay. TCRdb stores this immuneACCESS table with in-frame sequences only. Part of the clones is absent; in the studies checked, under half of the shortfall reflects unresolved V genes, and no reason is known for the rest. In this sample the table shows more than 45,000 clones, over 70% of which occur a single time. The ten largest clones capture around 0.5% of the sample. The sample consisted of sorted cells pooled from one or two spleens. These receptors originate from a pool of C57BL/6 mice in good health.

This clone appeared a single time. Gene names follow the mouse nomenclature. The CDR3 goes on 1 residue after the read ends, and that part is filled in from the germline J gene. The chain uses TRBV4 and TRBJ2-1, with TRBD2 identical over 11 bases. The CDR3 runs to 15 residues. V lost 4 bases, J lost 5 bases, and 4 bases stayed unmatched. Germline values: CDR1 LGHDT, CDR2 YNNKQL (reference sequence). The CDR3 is CASSLDWGVDAEQFF. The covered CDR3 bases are TGTGCCAGCAGCTTGGACTGGGGGGTCGATGCTGAGCAGTTC.

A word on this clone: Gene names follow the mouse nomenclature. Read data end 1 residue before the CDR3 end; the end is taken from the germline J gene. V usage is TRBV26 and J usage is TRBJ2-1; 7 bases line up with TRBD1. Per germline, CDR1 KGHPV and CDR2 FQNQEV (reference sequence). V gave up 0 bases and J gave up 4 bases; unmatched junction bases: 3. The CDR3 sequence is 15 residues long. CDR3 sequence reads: CASSLSPGGYAEQFF. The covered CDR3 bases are TGTGCCAGCAGTCTGTCGCCAGGGGGATATGCTGAGCAGTTC. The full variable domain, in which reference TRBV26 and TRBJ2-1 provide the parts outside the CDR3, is NSKVIQTPRYLVKGQGQKAKMRCIPEKGHPVVFWYQQNKNNEFKFLINFQNQEVLQQIDMTEKRFSAECPSNSPCSLEIQSSEAGDSALYLCASSLSPGGYAEQFFGPGTRLTVL.

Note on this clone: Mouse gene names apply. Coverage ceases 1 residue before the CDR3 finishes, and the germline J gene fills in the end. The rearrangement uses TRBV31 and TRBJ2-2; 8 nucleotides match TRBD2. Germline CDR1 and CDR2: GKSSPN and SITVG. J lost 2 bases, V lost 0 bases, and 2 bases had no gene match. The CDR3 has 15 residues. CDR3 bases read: TGTGCCTGGAGTCTACCTGGGGGGAACACCGGGCAGCTCTAC. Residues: CAWSLPGGNTGQLY. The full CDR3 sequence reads CAWSLPGGNTGQLYF.

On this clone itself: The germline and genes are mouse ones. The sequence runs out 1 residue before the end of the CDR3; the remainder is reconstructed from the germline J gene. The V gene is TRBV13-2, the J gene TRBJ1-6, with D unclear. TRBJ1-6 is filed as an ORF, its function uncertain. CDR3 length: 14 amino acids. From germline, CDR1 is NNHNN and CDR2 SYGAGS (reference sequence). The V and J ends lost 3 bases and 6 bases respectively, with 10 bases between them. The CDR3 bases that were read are TGTGCCAGCGGTGCTGGAACCCTTAATTCGCCCCTCTAC. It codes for CASGAGTLNSPLY. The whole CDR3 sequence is CASGAGTLNSPLYF.

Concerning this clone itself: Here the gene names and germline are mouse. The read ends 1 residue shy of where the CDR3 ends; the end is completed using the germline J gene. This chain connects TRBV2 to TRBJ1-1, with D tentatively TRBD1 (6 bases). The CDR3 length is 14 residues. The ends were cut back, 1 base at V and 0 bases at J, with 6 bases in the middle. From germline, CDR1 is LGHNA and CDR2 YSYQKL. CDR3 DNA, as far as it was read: TGTGCCAGCAGCCAAGGGACAGCAAACACAGAAGTCTTC. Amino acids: CASSQGTANTEVF. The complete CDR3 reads CASSQGTANTEVFF.

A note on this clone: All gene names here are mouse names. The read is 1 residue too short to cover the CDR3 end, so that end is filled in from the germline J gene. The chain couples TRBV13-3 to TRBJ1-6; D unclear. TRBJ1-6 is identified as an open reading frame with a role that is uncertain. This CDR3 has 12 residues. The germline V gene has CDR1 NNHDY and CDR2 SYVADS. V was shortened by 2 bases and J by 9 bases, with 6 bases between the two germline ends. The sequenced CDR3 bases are TGTGCCAGCAGTGAACGGGGTTCGCCCCTCTAC. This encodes CASSERGSPLY. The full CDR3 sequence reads CASSERGSPLYF.

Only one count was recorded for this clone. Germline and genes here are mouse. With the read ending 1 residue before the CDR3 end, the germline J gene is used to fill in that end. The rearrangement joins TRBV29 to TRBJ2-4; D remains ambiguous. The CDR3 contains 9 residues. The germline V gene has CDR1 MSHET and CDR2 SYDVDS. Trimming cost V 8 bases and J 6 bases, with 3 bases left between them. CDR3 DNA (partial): TGTGCTAGCGGGAACACCTTGTAC. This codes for CASGNTLY. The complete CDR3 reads CASGNTLYF.

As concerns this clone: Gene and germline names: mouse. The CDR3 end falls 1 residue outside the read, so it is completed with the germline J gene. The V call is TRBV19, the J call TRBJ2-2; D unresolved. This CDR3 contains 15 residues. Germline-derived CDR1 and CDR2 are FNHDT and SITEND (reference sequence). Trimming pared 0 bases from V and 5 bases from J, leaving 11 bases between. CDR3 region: CASSIVAGETGQLYF. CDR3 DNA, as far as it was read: TGTGCCAGCAGTATAGTGGCGGGAGAAACCGGGCAGCTCTAC.

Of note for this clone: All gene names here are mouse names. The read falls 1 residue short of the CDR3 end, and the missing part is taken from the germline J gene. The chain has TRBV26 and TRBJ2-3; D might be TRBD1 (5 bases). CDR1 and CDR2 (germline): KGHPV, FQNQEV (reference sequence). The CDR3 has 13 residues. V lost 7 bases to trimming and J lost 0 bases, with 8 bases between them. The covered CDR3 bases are TGTGCCAGCAACCAGGGTAGTGCAGAAACGCTGTAT. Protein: CASNQGSAETLY. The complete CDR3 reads CASNQGSAETLYF.

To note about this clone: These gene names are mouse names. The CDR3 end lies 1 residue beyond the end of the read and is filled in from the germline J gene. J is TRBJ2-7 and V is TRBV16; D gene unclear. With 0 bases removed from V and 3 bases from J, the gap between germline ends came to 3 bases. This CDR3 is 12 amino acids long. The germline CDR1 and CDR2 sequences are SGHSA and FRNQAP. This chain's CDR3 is CASSLDVYEQYF. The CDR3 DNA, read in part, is TGTGCAAGCAGCTTAGATGTCTATGAACAGTAC.

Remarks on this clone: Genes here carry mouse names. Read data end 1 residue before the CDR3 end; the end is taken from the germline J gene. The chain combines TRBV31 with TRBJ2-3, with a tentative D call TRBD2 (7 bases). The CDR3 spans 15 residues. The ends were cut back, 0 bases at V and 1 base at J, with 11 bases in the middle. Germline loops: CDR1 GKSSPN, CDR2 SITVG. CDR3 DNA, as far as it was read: TGTGCCTGGAGTCTCCGGGGGGCGGGTGCAGAAACGCTGTAT. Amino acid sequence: CAWSLRGAGAETLY. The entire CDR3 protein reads CAWSLRGAGAETLYF.

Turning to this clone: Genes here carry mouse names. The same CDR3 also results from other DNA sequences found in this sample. Incomplete CDR3 DNA: TGTGCCAGCAGTGAACAGGGATCCGGAAATACGCTCTAT. Encoded protein: CASSEQGSGNTLY. The entire CDR3 protein is CASSEQGSGNTLYF. This chain joins TRBV13-1 and TRBJ1-3; tentative D call: TRBD1 (6 bases). The CDR3 is cut off 1 residue early in the read; its end comes from the germline J gene. Trimming pared 2 bases from V and 4 bases from J, leaving 10 bases between. The CDR3 covers 14 residues. Germline V gives CDR1 NSHNY, CDR2 SYGAGN.

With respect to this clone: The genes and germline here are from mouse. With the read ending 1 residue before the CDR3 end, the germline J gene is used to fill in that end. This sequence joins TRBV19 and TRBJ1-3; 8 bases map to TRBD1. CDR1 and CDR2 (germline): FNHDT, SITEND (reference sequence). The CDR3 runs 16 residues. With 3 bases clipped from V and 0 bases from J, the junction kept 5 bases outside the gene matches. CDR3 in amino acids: CASSTLGQGSGNTLYF. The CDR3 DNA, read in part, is TGTGCCAGCAGTACCCTAGGACAGGGTTCTGGAAATACGCTCTAT.

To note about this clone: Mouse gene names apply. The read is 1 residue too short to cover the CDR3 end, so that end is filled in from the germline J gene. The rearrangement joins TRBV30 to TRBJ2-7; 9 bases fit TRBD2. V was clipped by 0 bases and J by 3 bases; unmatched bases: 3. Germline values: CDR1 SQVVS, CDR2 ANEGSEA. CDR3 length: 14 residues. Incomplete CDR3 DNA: TGTAGTTCTAGAGACCTGGGGGGGATCTATGAACAGTAC. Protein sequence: CSSRDLGGIYEQY. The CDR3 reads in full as CSSRDLGGIYEQYF.

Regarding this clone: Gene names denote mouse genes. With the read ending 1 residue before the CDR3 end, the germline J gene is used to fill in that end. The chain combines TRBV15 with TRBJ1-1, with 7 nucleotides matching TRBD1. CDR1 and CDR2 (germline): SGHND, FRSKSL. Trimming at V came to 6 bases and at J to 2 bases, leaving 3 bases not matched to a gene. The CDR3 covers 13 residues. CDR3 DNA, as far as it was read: TGTGCCAGCAGAGACAGGGCCAACACAGAAGTCTTC. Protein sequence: CASRDRANTEVF. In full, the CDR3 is CASRDRANTEVFF.

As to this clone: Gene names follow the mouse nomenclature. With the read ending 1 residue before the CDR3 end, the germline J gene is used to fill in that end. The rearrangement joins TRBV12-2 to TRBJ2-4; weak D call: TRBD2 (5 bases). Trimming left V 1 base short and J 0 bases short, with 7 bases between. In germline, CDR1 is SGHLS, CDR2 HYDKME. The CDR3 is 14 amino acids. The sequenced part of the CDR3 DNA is TGTGCCAGCTCTCTAGTGGGGAGTCAAAACACCTTGTAC. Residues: CASSLVGSQNTLY. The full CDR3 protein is CASSLVGSQNTLYF.

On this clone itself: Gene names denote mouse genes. The CDR3 protein is CASRMGGPLYF. The CDR3 bases that were read are TGTGCCAGCAGGATGGGGGGTCCGCTCTAT. The rearrangement links TRBV2 to TRBJ1-3; D is perhaps TRBD1 (5 bases). The CDR3 goes on 1 residue after the read ends, and that part is filled in from the germline J gene. Trimming pared 6 bases from V and 11 bases from J, leaving 11 bases between. CDR1 and CDR2 from the germline V gene are LGHNA and YSYQKL. CDR3 length equals 11 residues. Variable domain in full (rest from reference TRBV2 and TRBJ1-3): DPKIIQKPKYLVAVTGSEKILICEQYLGHNAMYWYRQSAKKPLEFMFSYSYQKLMDNQTASSRFQPQSSKKNHLDLQITALKPDDSATYFCASRMGGPLYFGEGSRLIVV.

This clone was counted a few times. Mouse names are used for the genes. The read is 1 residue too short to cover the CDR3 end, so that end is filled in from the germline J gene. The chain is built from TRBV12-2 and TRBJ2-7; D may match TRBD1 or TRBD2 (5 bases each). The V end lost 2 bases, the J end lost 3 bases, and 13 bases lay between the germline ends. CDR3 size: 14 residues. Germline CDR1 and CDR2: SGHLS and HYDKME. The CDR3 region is CASSPPGPLYEQYF. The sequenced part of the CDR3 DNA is TGTGCCAGCTCTCCCCCGGGACCCCTCTATGAACAGTAC.

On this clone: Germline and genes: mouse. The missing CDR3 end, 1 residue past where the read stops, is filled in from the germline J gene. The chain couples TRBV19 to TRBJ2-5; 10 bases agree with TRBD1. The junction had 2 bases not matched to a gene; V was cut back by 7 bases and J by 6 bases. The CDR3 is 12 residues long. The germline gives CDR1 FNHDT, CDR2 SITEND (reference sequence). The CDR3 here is CASRDRGDTQYF. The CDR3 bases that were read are TGTGCCAGCCGGGACAGGGGTGACACCCAGTAC.

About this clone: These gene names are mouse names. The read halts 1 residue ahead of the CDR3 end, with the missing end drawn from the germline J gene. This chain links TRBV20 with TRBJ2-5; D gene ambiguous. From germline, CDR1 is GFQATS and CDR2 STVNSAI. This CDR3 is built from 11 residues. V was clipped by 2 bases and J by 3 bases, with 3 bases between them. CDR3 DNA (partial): TGTGGTGCTAGGAGGCAAGACACCCAGTAC. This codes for CGARRQDTQY. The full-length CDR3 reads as CGARRQDTQYF.

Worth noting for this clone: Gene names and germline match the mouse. The sequenced part of the CDR3 DNA is TGTGCCAGCAGCTGGGACATTTCTGGAAATACGCTCTAT. Protein sequence: CASSWDISGNTLY. The entire CDR3 protein reads CASSWDISGNTLYF. J is TRBJ1-3 and V is TRBV4, with D perhaps TRBD1 (6 bases). The read gets to within 1 residue of the CDR3 end, and the germline J gene fills in the rest. Looked up from germline, CDR1 is LGHDT and CDR2 is YNNKQL (reference sequence). V was trimmed by 4 bases and J by 0 bases, leaving 7 bases between them. The length of the CDR3 is 14 residues. Together with reference TRBV4 and TRBJ1-3, the CDR3 gives the full variable domain: ETAVFQTPNYHVTQVGNEVSFNCKQTLGHDTMYWYKQDSKKLLKIMFSYNNKQLIVNETVPRRFSPQSSDKAHLNLRIKSVEPEDSAVYLCASSWDISGNTLYFGEGSRLIVV.

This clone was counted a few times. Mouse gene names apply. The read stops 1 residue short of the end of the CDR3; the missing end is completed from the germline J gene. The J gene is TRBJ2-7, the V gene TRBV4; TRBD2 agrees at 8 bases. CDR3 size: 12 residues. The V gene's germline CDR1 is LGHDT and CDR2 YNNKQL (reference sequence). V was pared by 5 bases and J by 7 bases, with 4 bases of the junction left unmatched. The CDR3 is CASSASGGEQYF. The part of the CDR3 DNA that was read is TGTGCCAGCAGCGCATCTGGGGGGGAACAGTAC.

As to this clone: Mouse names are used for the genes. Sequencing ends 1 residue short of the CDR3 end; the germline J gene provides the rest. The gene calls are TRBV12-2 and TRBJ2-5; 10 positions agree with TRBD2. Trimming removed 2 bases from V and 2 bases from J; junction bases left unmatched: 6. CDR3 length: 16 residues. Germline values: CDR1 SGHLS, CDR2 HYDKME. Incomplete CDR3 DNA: TGTGCCAGCTCTCCCGACTGGGGGGCCCCCCAAGACACCCAGTAC. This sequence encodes CASSPDWGAPQDTQY. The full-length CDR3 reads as CASSPDWGAPQDTQYF.

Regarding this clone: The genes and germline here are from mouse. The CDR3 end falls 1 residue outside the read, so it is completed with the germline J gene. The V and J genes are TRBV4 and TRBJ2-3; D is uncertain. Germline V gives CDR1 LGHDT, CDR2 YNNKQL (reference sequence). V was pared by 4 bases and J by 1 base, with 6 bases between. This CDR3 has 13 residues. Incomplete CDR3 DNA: TGTGCCAGCAGCTTGCAGGGTGCAGAAACGCTGTAT. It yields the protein CASSLQGAETLY. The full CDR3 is CASSLQGAETLYF.

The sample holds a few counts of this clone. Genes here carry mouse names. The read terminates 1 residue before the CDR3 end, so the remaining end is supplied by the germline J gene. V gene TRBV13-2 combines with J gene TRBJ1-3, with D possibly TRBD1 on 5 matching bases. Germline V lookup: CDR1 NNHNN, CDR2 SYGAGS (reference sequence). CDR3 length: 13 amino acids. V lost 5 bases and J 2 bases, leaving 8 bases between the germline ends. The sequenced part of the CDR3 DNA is TGTGCCAGCGGCCCCAGGGCTGGAAATACGCTCTAT. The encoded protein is CASGPRAGNTLY. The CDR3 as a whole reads CASGPRAGNTLYF.

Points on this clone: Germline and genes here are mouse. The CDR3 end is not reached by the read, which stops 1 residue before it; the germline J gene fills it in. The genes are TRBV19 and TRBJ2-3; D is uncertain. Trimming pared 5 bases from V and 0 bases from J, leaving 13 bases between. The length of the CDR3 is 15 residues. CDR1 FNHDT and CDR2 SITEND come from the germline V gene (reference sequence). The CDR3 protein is CASSPALTSAETLYF. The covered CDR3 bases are TGTGCCAGCAGCCCGGCCCTCACTAGTGCAGAAACGCTGTAT.

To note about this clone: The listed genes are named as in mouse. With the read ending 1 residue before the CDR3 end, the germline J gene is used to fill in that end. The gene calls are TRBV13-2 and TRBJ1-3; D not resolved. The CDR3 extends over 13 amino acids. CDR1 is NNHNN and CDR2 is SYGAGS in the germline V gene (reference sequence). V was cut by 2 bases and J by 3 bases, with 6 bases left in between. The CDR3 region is CASGDRLGNTLYF. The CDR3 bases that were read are TGTGCCAGCGGTGACAGGCTTGGAAATACGCTCTAT.

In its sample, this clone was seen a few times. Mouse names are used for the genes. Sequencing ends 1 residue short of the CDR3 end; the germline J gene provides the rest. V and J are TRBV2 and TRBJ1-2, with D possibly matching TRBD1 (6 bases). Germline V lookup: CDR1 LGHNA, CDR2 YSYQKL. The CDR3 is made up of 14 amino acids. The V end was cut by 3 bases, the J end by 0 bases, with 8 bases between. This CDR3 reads CASSQGHSNSDYTF. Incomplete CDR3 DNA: TGTGCCAGCAGCCAGGGACACTCAAACTCCGACTACACC.

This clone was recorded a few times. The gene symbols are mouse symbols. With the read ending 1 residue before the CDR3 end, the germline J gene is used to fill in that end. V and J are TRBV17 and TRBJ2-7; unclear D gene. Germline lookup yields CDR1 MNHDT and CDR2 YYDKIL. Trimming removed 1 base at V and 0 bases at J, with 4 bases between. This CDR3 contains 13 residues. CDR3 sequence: CASSRGSSYEQYF. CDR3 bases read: TGTGCTAGCAGTAGAGGTAGCTCCTATGAACAGTAC. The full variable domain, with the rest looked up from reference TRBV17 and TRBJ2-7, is DTTVKQNPRYKLARVGKPVNLICSQTMNHDTMYWYQKKPNQAPKLLLFYYDKILNREADTFEKFQSSRPNNSFCSLYIGSAGLEYSAMYLCASSRGSSYEQYFGPGTRLTVL.

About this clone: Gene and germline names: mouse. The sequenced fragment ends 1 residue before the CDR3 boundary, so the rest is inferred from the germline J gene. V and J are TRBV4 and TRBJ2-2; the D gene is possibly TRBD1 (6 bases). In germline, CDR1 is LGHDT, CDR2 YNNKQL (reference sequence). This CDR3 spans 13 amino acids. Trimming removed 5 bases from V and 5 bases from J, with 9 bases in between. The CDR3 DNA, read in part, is TGTGCCAGCAGCCTCGGGACAACCGGGCAGCTCTAC. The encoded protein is CASSLGTTGQLY. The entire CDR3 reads CASSLGTTGQLYF.

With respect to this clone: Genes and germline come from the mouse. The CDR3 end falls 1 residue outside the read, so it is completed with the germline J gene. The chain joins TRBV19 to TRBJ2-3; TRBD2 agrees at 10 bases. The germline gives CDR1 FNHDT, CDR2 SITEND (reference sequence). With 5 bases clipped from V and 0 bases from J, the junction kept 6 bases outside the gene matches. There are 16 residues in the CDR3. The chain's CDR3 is CASSIRLGGSAETLYF. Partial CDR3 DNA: TGTGCCAGCAGCATCCGACTGGGGGGAAGTGCAGAAACGCTGTAT.

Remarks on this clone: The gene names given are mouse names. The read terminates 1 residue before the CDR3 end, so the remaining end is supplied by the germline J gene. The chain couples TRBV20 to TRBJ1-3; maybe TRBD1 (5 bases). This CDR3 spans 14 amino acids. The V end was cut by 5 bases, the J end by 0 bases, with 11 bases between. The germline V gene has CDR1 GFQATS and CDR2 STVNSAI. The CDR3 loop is CGASGTASGNTLYF. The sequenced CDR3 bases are TGTGGTGCTTCCGGGACGGCTTCTGGAAATACGCTCTAT. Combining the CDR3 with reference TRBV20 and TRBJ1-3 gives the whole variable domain GALVYQYPRRTICKSGTSMRMECQAVGFQATSVAWYRQSPQKTFELIALSTVNSAIKYEQNFTQEKFPISHPNLSFSSMTVLNAYLEDRGLYLCGASGTASGNTLYFGEGSRLIVV.